This T cell receptor beta chain was sequenced during a study of OX40 agonist ivuxolimab in advanced cancers. Study details: The patients got ivuxolimab, which is an agonistic anti-OX40 (CD134) antibody.

Measured with immunoSEQ multiplex PCR; TCRdb has only the in-frame clones, and not every one. This sample has 45,000 to 60,000 clones, with approximately 80% found just once. Germline V gives CDR1 LNHDA, CDR2 SQIVND (reference sequence). V shed 7 bases and J 0 bases; nucleotides not matched to a gene: 8. The CDR3 has 15 amino acids. V gene TRBV19 combines with J gene TRBJ1-2; 7 bases align to TRBD1. The TCR comes from an adult with an advanced solid tumor such as melanoma, head and neck, liver or kidney cancer. Sequenced material: CD4+ or CD8+ T cells sorted from blood, taken in a trial of the OX40 agonist ivuxolimab. CDR3: CASTQGILPNYGYTF. The CDR3 DNA sequence: TGTGCCAGTACACAGGGGATTCTCCCTAACTATGGCTACACCTTC.